The source of this TCR beta chain is a study of somatic mutations in cytotoxic T cells in rheumatoid arthritis. Study-wide points: In about an eighth of the 65 patients, the largest CD8+ clone exceeded 20% of CD8+ cells. Unidentified antigens were the targets of the expanded CD8+ clones.

With regard to this clone: Its antigen is unknown.

Method: immunoSEQ multiplex PCR; TCRdb's copy keeps in-frame clones and lacks some. The table has 9,000 to 13,000 clones, about 82% seen once. Germline CDR1 reads SQVTM; CDR2 reads ANQGSEA. The CDR3 is made up of 14 amino acids. Trimming cost V 6 bases and J 5 bases, with 18 bases left between them. Sequencing was done on a sample of CD8+ T cells sorted from blood. The chain couples TRBV29-1 to TRBJ2-3, with a weak D call TRBD1 (7 bases). The TCR sequence derives from an adult with rheumatoid arthritis. The DNA of the CDR3 is TGCAGCGTAAACACAGGGGCCGGGGGAGATACGCAGTATTTT. It specifies CSVNTGAGGDTQYF.